One and the same sample provided the 10 T cell receptor beta chains below, sequenced in a study of shared T cell receptors in the human thymus. Libraries were prepared by immunoSEQ multiplex PCR; TCRdb keeps only in-frame clonotypes and omits some of them. There are just under 550,000 clones in the sample; around three quarters occur only once, and less than 0.015% lies in the top ten. The same sample was also used in a study of human thymus T cells.

The sequenced sample was thymocytes. The receptor set was obtained from a boy under three years old with a congenital heart defect.

The chain couples TRBV20-1 to TRBJ2-7; no clear D gene. CDR1 and CDR2 (germline): DFQATT, SNEGSKA (reference sequence). V was shortened by 7 bases and J by 6 bases, with 13 bases between the two germline ends. This CDR3 region has 11 residues. Written as DNA, the CDR3 is TGCAGTGTTGGCCCTTCAAGCGAGCAGTACTTC. Protein sequence: CSVGPSSEQYF.

This clone was picked up a small number of times. The CDR3 is CASRHITGLQYF. The CDR3 nucleotides are TGTGCCAGCAGACACATTACAGGGCTTCAGTACTTC. The chain recombines TRBV6-1 with TRBJ2-7; tentative D call: TRBD1 (6 bases). Germline V lookup: CDR1 MNHNS, CDR2 SASEGT. This CDR3 spans 12 amino acids. The V and J ends lost 6 bases and 10 bases respectively, with 16 bases between them.

The chain couples TRBV6-5 to TRBJ2-3, with D uncertain. This CDR3 contains 12 residues. Germline lookup yields CDR1 MNHEY and CDR2 SVGAGI. Trimming pared 5 bases from V and 4 bases from J, leaving 7 bases between. Written as DNA, the CDR3 is TGTGCCAGCAGTGACGGGTCAGATACGCAGTATTTT. Its protein product is CASSDGSDTQYF.

CDR3 DNA sequence: TGTGCCAGCAGTGAAGAGGGGCGGGAGTCTGATACGCAGTATTTT. Its protein product is CASSEEGRESDTQYF. This chain uses TRBV2 with TRBJ2-3, with 7 bases identical to TRBD2. The CDR3 is 15 residues long. V shed 1 base and J 6 bases; nucleotides not matched to a gene: 7. Germline V lookup: CDR1 SNHLY, CDR2 FYNNEI. Complete variable domain (other parts from reference TRBV2 and TRBJ2-3): EPEVTQTPSHQVTQMGQEVILRCVPISNHLYFYWYRQILGQKVEFLVSFYNNEISEKSEIFDDQFSVERPDGSNFTLKIRSTKLEDSAMYFCASSEEGRESDTQYFGPGTRLTVL.

V gene TRBV27 combines with J gene TRBJ2-7, with 8 bases identical to TRBD1. CDR3 size: 19 residues. In germline, CDR1 is MNHEY, CDR2 SMNVEV (reference sequence). V shed 4 bases and J 3 bases; nucleotides not matched to a gene: 20. The CDR3 sequence: CASSSSPSNRDRQDYEQYF. DNA of the CDR3: TGTGCCAGCAGTTCCTCGCCATCCAACCGGGACAGGCAAGACTACGAGCAGTACTTC.

The rearrangement uses TRBV7-6 and TRBJ2-1, with TRBD2 matching 11 bases. CDR1 is SGHVS, CDR2 FNYEAQ, per germline. V lost 0 bases to trimming and J lost 9 bases; unmatched junction nucleotides: 16. This CDR3 is 19 amino acids long. The CDR3 DNA reads as TGTGCCAGCAGCTTAGCTCCTCAATTTTTAGCGGGAGGGCCGGGTGAGCAGTTCTTC. Its translation is CASSLAPQFLAGGPGEQFF.

The CDR3 bases are TGCGCCAGCAGTCCCGGACAGGGAAGGATGAACACTGAAGCTTTCTTT. It is translated as CASSPGQGRMNTEAFF. The V and J genes are TRBV4-3 and TRBJ1-1; 8 positions match TRBD1. Germline trimming cut 6 bases from V and 0 bases from J; bases unmatched to any gene: 9. CDR3 length equals 16 residues. Looked up from germline, CDR1 is LGHNA and CDR2 is YSLEER.

The chain has TRBV27 and TRBJ2-3; TRBD2 agrees at 10 bases. The V segment lost 5 bases and the J segment 4 bases; nucleotides outside the gene matches: 9. There are 16 residues in the CDR3. Germline V CDR1 and CDR2: MNHEY, SMNVEV (reference sequence). Written as DNA, the CDR3 is TGTGCCAGCAGTACCAATCCTAGCGGGAGCTCAGATACGCAGTATTTT. Protein product: CASSTNPSGSSDTQYF.

The rearrangement uses TRBV28 and TRBJ2-2, with a weak D call TRBD2 (6 bases). This CDR3 has 16 amino acids. Trimming took 3 bases from V and 0 from J, leaving 11 bases between them. CDR1 and CDR2 (germline): MDHEN, SYDVKM. CDR3 nucleotides: TGTGCCAGCAGTTTGCTTAGCGGCCCGAACACCGGGGAGCTGTTTTTT. Translating it yields CASSLLSGPNTGELFF. The whole variable domain, remainder taken from reference TRBV28 and TRBJ2-2, is DVKVTQSSRYLVKRTGEKVFLECVQDMDHENMFWYRQDPGLGLRLIYFSYDVKMKEKGDIPEGYSVSREKKERFSLILESASTNQTSMYLCASSLLSGPNTGELFFGEGSRLTVL.

The chain employs TRBV7-9 and TRBJ2-5; TRBD1 matches 9 bases. CDR3 size: 17 residues. With V trimmed by 3 bases and J by 3 bases, 11 bases remained unmatched. Per the germline V gene, CDR1 is SEHNR and CDR2 is FQNEAQ (reference sequence). The DNA for the CDR3 is TGTGCCAGCAGCTTGACCACCGTTCGGGACAGGGAAGAGACCCAGTACTTC. It codes for CASSLTTVRDREETQYF.